This T cell receptor (beta chain) was sequenced during a study of blood T cell repertoires in COVID-19. Clones were sequenced by immunoSEQ multiplex PCR, and TCRdb holds only the in-frame ones, with some missing. Of some 350,000 clones in the sample, 80% to 90% were seen once. In this sample, this clone turned up once. V was pared by 2 bases and J by 2 bases, with 7 bases of the junction left unmatched. Germline V gene sequence: CDR1 LNHNV, CDR2 YYDKDF (reference sequence). The CDR3 consists of 18 residues. The sample taken for sequencing was peripheral blood. This receptor was obtained from a woman in her twenties or thirties with COVID-19, enrolled during active disease. The V call is TRBV15, the J call TRBJ2-6; 9 bases fit TRBD1. This CDR3 is CATSRNRDRVTGANVLTF. As DNA, the CDR3 is TGTGCCACCAGCAGAAACCGGGACAGGGTGACTGGGGCCAACGTCCTGACTTTC.